The sequence of this TCR beta chain was determined in a study of beta chain features in type 1 diabetes. Unmatched junction bases numbered 1, after V lost 1 base and J lost 3 bases. This CDR3 comprises 13 residues. CDR1 SQVTM and CDR2 ANQGSEA come from the germline V gene. Expressed TCRB transcripts were sequenced because the entire RNA isolate underwent reverse transcription. Data came from immunoSEQ multiplex PCR; TCRdb stores just in-frame clones and leaves some out. The repertoire includes fewer than 300,000 clones, roughly a tenth of them detected once, and around 0.015% sits in the top ten. Comment on this clone: What it binds is not known.

Overall study findings and caveats: Within each of all four CD4+ subsets, Type 1 diabetes patients had TCRB CDR3s that were moderately but significantly shorter.

The sequenced material came from naive CD4+ T cells from blood. This chain connects TRBV29-1 to TRBJ1-1; TRBD1 matches at 8 bases. The TCR was taken from a man in his thirties or forties with type 1 diabetes. The CDR3, as DNA: TGCAGCGTTGAAGCAGGGGGCTACACTGAAGCTTTCTTT. It translates to CSVEAGGYTEAFF.